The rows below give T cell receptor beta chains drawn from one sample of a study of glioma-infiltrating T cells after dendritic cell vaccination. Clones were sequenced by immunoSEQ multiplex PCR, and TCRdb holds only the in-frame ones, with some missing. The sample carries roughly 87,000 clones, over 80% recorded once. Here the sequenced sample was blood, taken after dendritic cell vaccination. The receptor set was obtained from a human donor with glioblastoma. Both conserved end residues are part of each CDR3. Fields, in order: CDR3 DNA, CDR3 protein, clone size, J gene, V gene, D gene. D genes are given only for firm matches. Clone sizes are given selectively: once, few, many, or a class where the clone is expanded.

TGCAGTGCGGCCGGGATCGGTGGCTACACCTTC CSAAGIGGYTF NA TRBJ1-2 TRBV20-1 NA
TGTGCTAGCAGCTTAGGGGGGACAAGGCAAGAGACCCAGTACTTC CASSLGGTRQETQYF once TRBJ2-5 TRBV7-7 NA
TGTGCCAGCAGCCCGAGGACAGGAGTTTCGAATGGCTACACCTTC CASSPRTGVSNGYTF NA TRBJ1-2 TRBV9 TRBD1
TGTGCCAGTACTCCGGACAGGGGGTACGAGGGAGATACGCAGTATTTT CASTPDRGYEGDTQYF NA TRBJ2-3 TRBV19 TRBD1
TGCGCCAGCAGCTTGGCTCTAGCGGGGTCCACAGATACGCAGTATTTT CASSLALAGSTDTQYF NA TRBJ2-3 TRBV5-1 TRBD2
TGTGCCAGCAGCTCAACCGGGACAGACAATGAGCAGTTCTTC CASSSTGTDNEQFF NA TRBJ2-1 TRBV11-3 TRBD1
TGTGCCAGCAGCGTATCTAGCGGGGGGGCTGACACCGGGGAGCTGTTTTTT CASSVSSGGADTGELFF NA TRBJ2-2 TRBV7-3 TRBD2
TGCAGCGCCCAGTTCCAGGACGAGCAGTACTTC CSAQFQDEQYF NA TRBJ2-7 TRBV29-1 NA
TGTGCCATCAGTGAGAGTGGACAGGGGGACGAGCAGTACTTC CAISESGQGDEQYF NA TRBJ2-7 TRBV10-3 TRBD1
TGTGCCAGCAGCCAAGATCCAACTAGCGGGTACGAGCAGTACTTC CASSQDPTSGYEQYF NA TRBJ2-7 TRBV4-2 TRBD2
TGTGCCAGCAGCTTAGTCGGTTCAGGGAAGATTAGCACTGAAGCTTTCTTT CASSLVGSGKISTEAFF NA TRBJ1-1 TRBV7-8 NA
TGTGCCAGCAAATTTTCGGGGGGGTGGGGTTCACCCCTCCACTTT CASKFSGGWGSPLHF NA TRBJ1-6 TRBV27 NA
TGTGCCAGCAGTGAGGGTGGAGCAGATACGCAGTATTTT CASSEGGADTQYF NA TRBJ2-3 TRBV2 NA
TGCGCCAGCAGCTTGATTCCGGGTGCGGGTCAGCCCCAGCATTTT CASSLIPGAGQPQHF NA TRBJ1-5 TRBV5-1 NA
TGTGCCAGCAGGGGGGGACAGGGGGAAATCGGGGAGCTGTTTTTT CASRGGQGEIGELFF NA TRBJ2-2 TRBV6-1 TRBD1
TGTGCCAGCAGTTTATCTTTCGGGTACTATGGCTACACCTTC CASSLSFGYYGYTF NA TRBJ1-2 TRBV28 NA
TGCGCCAGCAGCTTGGCCCCGCCGGTCAGGAACGAGCAGTACTTC CASSLAPPVRNEQYF once TRBJ2-7 TRBV5-1 NA
TGCGCCAGCAGCCTAAAACAGCCGGGAGGCTACACCTTC CASSLKQPGGYTF NA TRBJ1-2 TRBV5-1 NA
TGTGCCAGCAGCGTAGATGCAGGGCTAAATCAGCCCCAGCATTTT CASSVDAGLNQPQHF NA TRBJ1-5 TRBV9 NA
TGTGCCATCAGTGACTCGGACAGACAATATGGCTACACCTTC CAISDSDRQYGYTF NA TRBJ1-2 TRBV10-3 NA
TGTGCCAGCAGCTTAGGATTATACGGGACTGCGGACATTCAGTACTTC CASSLGLYGTADIQYF once TRBJ2-4 TRBV11-3 NA
TGTGCCAGCAGTCCTGGGACATACGACTCGCGTACTGAAGCTTTCTTT CASSPGTYDSRTEAFF NA TRBJ1-1 TRBV6-6 NA
TGTGCCAGCAGCCCAGGGGCGGGCACTGAAGCTTTCTTT CASSPGAGTEAFF once TRBJ1-1 TRBV7-3 NA
TGTGCCAGCAGGGGACAGGACTACTATGGCTACACCTTC CASRGQDYYGYTF NA TRBJ1-2 TRBV2 TRBD1
TGTGCCAGCATCCGGGACAGGGAGGCCCCTAATGAAAAACTGTTTTTT CASIRDREAPNEKLFF few TRBJ1-4 TRBV2 TRBD1
TGTGCCAGCAGTTACGACTATAGAGAGACCCAGTACTTC CASSYDYRETQYF NA TRBJ2-5 TRBV6-5 NA
TGTGCCAGCAGCGAGGGGGACAGTGAGCTACCTGTGACCCAGTACTTC CASSEGDSELPVTQYF NA TRBJ2-5 TRBV5-5 TRBD1
TGTGCTAGCAGCCGGAGCCTTGGGACTGAAGCTTTCTTT CASSRSLGTEAFF NA TRBJ1-1 TRBV7-7 NA
TGCGCCAGCAGCCAAGTTGGCAGACTAGCGGGCGATGAGCAGTTCTTC CASSQVGRLAGDEQFF NA TRBJ2-1 TRBV4-1 TRBD2
TGTGCTAACGTAGGGGCCGGTAACACTGAAGCTTTCTTT CANVGAGNTEAFF once TRBJ1-1 TRBV12-5 NA
TGTGCCATCAGTGAGGGCACAGACTATGGCTACACCTTC CAISEGTDYGYTF once TRBJ1-2 TRBV10-3 NA
TGTGCCAGCACCTCGGGCGGGGTTGGAAATTCACCCCTCCACTTT CASTSGGVGNSPLHF NA TRBJ1-6 TRBV7-2 NA
TGTGCCAGCAGTGAGATGGACAGGTCTTCCTACGAGCAGTACTTC CASSEMDRSSYEQYF NA TRBJ2-7 TRBV6-1 TRBD1
TGTGCCAGCCGTTCTTCGGGACTGACCCCCTATGGCTACACCTTC CASRSSGLTPYGYTF NA TRBJ1-2 TRBV27 NA